These 22 T cell receptor beta chains were sequenced from one sample in a study of T cell responses to AZD1222 COVID-19 vaccine. Libraries were prepared by immunoSEQ multiplex PCR; TCRdb keeps only in-frame clonotypes and omits some of them. The table shows approximately 73,000 clones, with around 84% occurring only once. Sample: peripheral blood, taken on day 0 of AZD1222 vaccination. These receptor sequences come from an adult in good health.

This clone has only a few counts. V usage is TRBV6-5 and J usage is TRBJ2-7, with 7 bases aligning to TRBD2. The germline V gene encodes CDR1 MNHEY and CDR2 SVGAGI. This CDR3 region has 15 residues. V lost 4 bases, J lost 3 bases, and 9 bases stayed unmatched. The CDR3 protein is CASSSLGGKVYEQYF. CDR3 nucleotides: TGTGCCAGCAGTTCCCTGGGGGGGAAGGTCTACGAGCAGTACTTC.

The chain recombines TRBV28 with TRBJ2-7, with no clear D. This CDR3 has 12 residues. Germline CDR1 MDHEN, CDR2 SYDVKM. V lost 10 bases and J lost 2, with 12 bases in between. This CDR3 reads CATRHGPYEQYF. The CDR3, as DNA: TGTGCCACCCGACACGGGCCCTACGAGCAGTACTTC.

This sequence joins TRBV4-1 and TRBJ1-1, with D possibly TRBD1 on 6 matching bases. CDR3 size: 17 residues. Germline CDR1 MGHRA, CDR2 YSYEKL. Between the trimmed V and J ends, which lost 1 base and 2 bases, there was a span of 17 bases. Here the CDR3 reads CASSQAGAESFNTEAFF. In nucleotides, the CDR3 is TGCGCCAGCAGCCAAGCAGGGGCGGAATCCTTTAACACTGAAGCTTTCTTT.

The chain is built from TRBV5-1 and TRBJ1-2, with 7 positions matching TRBD1. Per the germline V gene, CDR1 is SGHRS and CDR2 is YFSETQ. The CDR3 runs 16 residues. V lost 4 bases, J lost 7 bases, and 16 bases stayed unmatched. DNA for the CDR3: TGCGCCAGCAGCCTAGAGGGACAGCTTGATATGGGTGGCTACACCTTC. This gives the protein CASSLEGQLDMGGYTF.

The chain is built from TRBV9 and TRBJ2-7, with D perhaps TRBD1 (6 bases). The CDR3 extends over 14 amino acids. Germline assignment: CDR1 SGDLS and CDR2 YYNGEE. Between the trimmed V and J ends, which lost 4 bases and 3 bases, there was a span of 14 bases. CDR3 nucleotide sequence: TGTGCCAGCAGCCCAGGGGTATCAAGCTACGAGCAGTACTTC. Protein sequence: CASSPGVSSYEQYF.

V gene TRBV6-5 combines with J gene TRBJ1-2; D is uncertain. Germline loops: CDR1 MNHEY, CDR2 SVGAGI. Trimming pared 3 bases from V and 2 bases from J, leaving 13 bases between. The CDR3 length is 15 residues. CDR3 loop: CASSYLPAGNYGYTF. CDR3 bases: TGTGCCAGCAGTTATCTCCCCGCCGGGAACTATGGCTACACCTTC.

The chain employs TRBV4-2 and TRBJ2-4; either TRBD1 or TRBD2 may fit D (6 bases each). Trimming left V 0 bases short and J 12 bases short, with 15 bases between. Germline V lookup: CDR1 LGHNA, CDR2 YNFKEQ. This CDR3 is 14 amino acids long. CDR3 in DNA: TGTGCCAGCAGCCAAGACGGAGGGGGAGGCGGTCAGTACTTC. Translated, it gives CASSQDGGGGGQYF.

The chain links TRBV11-2 to TRBJ2-1, with 10 bases identical to TRBD2. The CDR3 is 15 amino acids. Germline loops: CDR1 SGHAT, CDR2 FQNNGV. V lost 1 base to trimming and J lost 4 bases; unmatched junction nucleotides: 1. The DNA of the CDR3 is TGTGCCAGCAGCTTAGGACTAGCGGGTTACAATGAGCAGTTCTTC. Translated, it gives CASSLGLAGYNEQFF.

The chain uses TRBV7-9 and TRBJ1-6; D call uncertain. The germline V gene has CDR1 SEHNR and CDR2 FQNEAQ (reference sequence). V was clipped by 0 bases and J by 6 bases, with 3 bases between them. The CDR3 extends over 13 amino acids. The CDR3: CASSLAGNSPLHF. CDR3 sequence (DNA): TGTGCCAGCAGCTTAGCGGGTAATTCACCCCTCCACTTT.

The chain joins TRBV4-1 to TRBJ1-2, with a possible D match to TRBD1 (5 bases). Trimming pared 2 bases from V and 5 bases from J, leaving 15 bases between. The germline V gene has CDR1 MGHRA and CDR2 YSYEKL. There are 15 residues in the CDR3. The CDR3 reads CASSQPRGRDYGYTF. The CDR3 DNA reads as TGCGCCAGCAGCCAACCAAGGGGCAGGGATTATGGCTACACCTTC.

The genes are TRBV28 and TRBJ1-4, with no clear D. This CDR3 comprises 14 residues. Trimming pared 3 bases from V and 4 bases from J, leaving 9 bases between. Germline CDR1 MDHEN, CDR2 SYDVKM. The CDR3 is CASSFRPINEKLFF. The CDR3 DNA reads TGTGCCAGCAGTTTCCGACCGATTAATGAAAAACTGTTTTTT.

The chain recombines TRBV29-1 with TRBJ1-1, with D possibly matching TRBD1 (6 bases). Germline CDR1 SQVTM, CDR2 ANQGSEA. The length of the CDR3 is 13 residues. Trimming pared 3 bases from V and 1 base from J, leaving 9 bases between. The CDR3: CSVDGTPNTEAFF. DNA of the CDR3: TGCAGCGTTGATGGGACACCGAACACTGAAGCTTTCTTT.

This clone was seen only a few times. The chain combines TRBV6-2 or TRBV6-3 with TRBJ1-2; weak D call: TRBD1 (6 bases). CDR3 size: 14 residues. Trimming took off 6 bases at V and 8 bases at J, with 19 bases between the two ends. Germline CDR1 reads MNHEY; CDR2 reads SVGEGT. The CDR3 loop reads CASSLIQGPQGYTF. The CDR3, as DNA: TGTGCCAGCAGCCTCATTCAGGGGCCTCAGGGCTACACCTTC.

The chain combines TRBV7-2 with TRBJ2-3; possible D gene TRBD2, 6 bases. CDR3 length: 15 residues. V lost 5 bases and J 2 bases, leaving 14 bases between the germline ends. Per germline, CDR1 SGHTA and CDR2 FQGNSA. The CDR3, as DNA: TGTGCCAGCAGCCCTCCCCGGGGGTACACAGATACGCAGTATTTT. Protein product: CASSPPRGYTDTQYF.

This chain joins TRBV4-1 and TRBJ1-3; 9 nucleotides align to TRBD1. The CDR3 length is 15 residues. V gave up 2 bases and J gave up 4 bases; unmatched junction bases: 3. Germline V CDR1 and CDR2: MGHRA, YSYEKL. The CDR3 loop is CASSQQDRGGNTIYF. The CDR3 DNA follows: TGCGCCAGCAGCCAACAAGACAGGGGGGGAAACACCATATATTTT.

This clone has more than one count but fewer than ten. The CDR3 loop reads CASSRGGGSNQPQHF. The CDR3, as DNA: TGTGCCAGCAGCCGTGGGGGGGGGAGCAATCAGCCCCAGCATTTT. This chain links TRBV11-2 with TRBJ1-5, with D possibly TRBD1 on 5 matching bases. V lost 5 bases to trimming and J lost 1 base, with 12 bases between them. Germline CDR1 is SGHAT and CDR2 is FQNNGV. The CDR3 covers 15 residues.

The rearrangement uses TRBV6-5 and TRBJ1-6, with TRBD1 matching over 9 bases. V was pared by 0 bases and J by 10 bases, with 4 bases of the junction left unmatched. This CDR3 contains 15 residues. Germline V gene lookup returns CDR1 MNHEY and CDR2 SVGAGI. The CDR3 loop reads CASSYSGQGYSPLHF. For the CDR3, the DNA is TGTGCCAGCAGTTACTCGGGACAGGGCTACTCACCCCTCCACTTT.

CDR3 sequence reads: CASNVNPGTTNTGELFF. The CDR3 DNA follows: TGCGCCAGCAACGTTAATCCCGGGACGACGAACACCGGGGAGCTGTTTTTT. The rearrangement uses TRBV5-1 and TRBJ2-2; D might be TRBD1 or TRBD2, each matching 5 bases. V gave up 6 bases and J gave up 0 bases, with 18 bases separating them. From germline, CDR1 is SGHRS and CDR2 YFSETQ. The CDR3 runs to 17 residues.

The V and J genes are TRBV27 and TRBJ1-2; 7 nucleotides line up with TRBD1. Trimming cost V 3 bases and J 4 bases; bases outside gene matches: 8. The CDR3 is 15 residues long. CDR1 is MNHEY and CDR2 is SMNVEV in the germline V gene (reference sequence). CDR3 sequence reads: CASSFFAGGSYGYTF. The CDR3 coding sequence is TGTGCCAGCAGTTTCTTTGCAGGGGGAAGCTATGGCTACACCTTC.

The CDR3 DNA reads TGCGCCAGCAGCCCGTACACCGGGGAGCTGTTTTTT. It codes for CASSPYTGELFF. The J gene is TRBJ2-2, the V gene TRBV4-1; no firm D call. The CDR3 sequence is 12 residues long. Germline V lookup: CDR1 MGHRA, CDR2 YSYEKL. Trimming cost V 4 bases and J 3 bases, with 3 bases left between them.

The chain links TRBV5-4 to TRBJ1-3; TRBD1 matches 8 bases. Germline CDR1 is SGHNT and CDR2 is YYREEE (reference sequence). This CDR3 spans 17 amino acids. V lost 0 bases, J lost 1 base, and 6 bases stayed unmatched. The CDR3 DNA is TGTGCCAGCAGCTTGGGATCAGGGGGCATTTCTGGAAACACCATATATTTT. This encodes CASSLGSGGISGNTIYF.

The chain is built from TRBV7-3 and TRBJ1-1; 7 bases map to TRBD1. CDR1 SGHTA and CDR2 FQGTGA come from the germline V gene. The CDR3 runs to 14 residues. V lost 6 bases and J lost 4; bases outside the gene matches: 8. The CDR3 here is CASRTGNQPTEAFF. The DNA for the CDR3 is TGTGCCAGCAGGACAGGGAACCAGCCCACTGAAGCTTTCTTT.